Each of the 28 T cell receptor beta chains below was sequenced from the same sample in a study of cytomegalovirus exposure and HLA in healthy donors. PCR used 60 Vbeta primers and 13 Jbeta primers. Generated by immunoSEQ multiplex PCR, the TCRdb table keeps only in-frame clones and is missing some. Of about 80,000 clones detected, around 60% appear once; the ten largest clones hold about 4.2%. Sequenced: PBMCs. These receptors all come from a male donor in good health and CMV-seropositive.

The CDR3 reads CASSTTGDSPVEQYF. For the CDR3, the DNA is TGTGCCAGTAGTACGACAGGGGACAGCCCGGTCGAGCAGTACTTC. The genes are TRBV19 and TRBJ2-7; TRBD1 aligns across 8 bases. CDR3 length: 15 residues. Trimming removed 4 bases from V and 6 bases from J; junction bases left unmatched: 11. Germline V CDR1 and CDR2: LNHDA, SQIVND (reference sequence).

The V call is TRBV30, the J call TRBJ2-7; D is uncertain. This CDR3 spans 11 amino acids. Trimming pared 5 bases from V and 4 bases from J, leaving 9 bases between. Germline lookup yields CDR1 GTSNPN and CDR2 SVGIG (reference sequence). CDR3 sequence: CAWGLYYEQYF. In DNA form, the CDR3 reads TGTGCCTGGGGCCTTTATTACGAGCAGTACTTC.

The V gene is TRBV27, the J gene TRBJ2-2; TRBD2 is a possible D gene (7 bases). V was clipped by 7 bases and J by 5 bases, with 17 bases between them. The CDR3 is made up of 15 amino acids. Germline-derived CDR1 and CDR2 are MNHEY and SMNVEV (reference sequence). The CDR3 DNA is TGTGCCAGCAATTGGGGGGGCCGGGGGACCGGGGAGCTGTTTTTT. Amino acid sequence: CASNWGGRGTGELFF.

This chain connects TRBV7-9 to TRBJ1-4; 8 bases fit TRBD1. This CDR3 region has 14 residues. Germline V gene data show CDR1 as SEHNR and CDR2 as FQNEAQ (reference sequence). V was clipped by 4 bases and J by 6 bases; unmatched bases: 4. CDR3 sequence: CASSSGTGDEKLFF. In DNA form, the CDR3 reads TGTGCCAGCAGCTCCGGGACAGGAGATGAAAAACTGTTTTTT.

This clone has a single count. CDR3 nucleotides: TGTGCCAGTAGTCTGGGTTCCGGGACAGGGGTCCTCGAGCAGTACTTC. Translating it yields CASSLGSGTGVLEQYF. The chain has TRBV19 and TRBJ2-7; TRBD1 agrees at 10 bases. Germline V CDR1 and CDR2: LNHDA, SQIVND (reference sequence). The CDR3 runs 16 residues. V dropped 5 bases and J dropped 6; count of bases not matched to a gene: 13.

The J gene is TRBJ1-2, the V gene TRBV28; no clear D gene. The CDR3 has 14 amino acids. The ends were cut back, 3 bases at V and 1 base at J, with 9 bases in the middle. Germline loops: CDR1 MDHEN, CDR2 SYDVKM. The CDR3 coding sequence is TGTGCCAGCAGTTTCCCAGGTAGTAACTATGGCTACACCTTC. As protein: CASSFPGSNYGYTF.

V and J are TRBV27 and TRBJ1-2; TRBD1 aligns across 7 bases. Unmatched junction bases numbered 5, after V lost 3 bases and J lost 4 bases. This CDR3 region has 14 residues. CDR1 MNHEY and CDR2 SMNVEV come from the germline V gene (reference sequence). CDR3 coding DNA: TGTGCCAGCAGTTTTAGACAGGGCGGCTATGGCTACACCTTC. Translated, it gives CASSFRQGGYGYTF.

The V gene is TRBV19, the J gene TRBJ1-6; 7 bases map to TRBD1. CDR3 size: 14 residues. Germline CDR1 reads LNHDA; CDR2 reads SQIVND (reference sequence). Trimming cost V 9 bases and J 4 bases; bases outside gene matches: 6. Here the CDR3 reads CASQTGPYNSPLHF. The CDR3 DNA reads TGTGCCAGCCAGACAGGGCCTTATAATTCACCCCTCCACTTT.

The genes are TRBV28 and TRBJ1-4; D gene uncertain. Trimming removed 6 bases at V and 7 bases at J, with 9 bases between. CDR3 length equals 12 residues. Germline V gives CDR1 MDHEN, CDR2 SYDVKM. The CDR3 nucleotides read TGTGCCAGCAGGCGCGGCTCTGAAAAACTGTTTTTT. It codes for CASRRGSEKLFF.

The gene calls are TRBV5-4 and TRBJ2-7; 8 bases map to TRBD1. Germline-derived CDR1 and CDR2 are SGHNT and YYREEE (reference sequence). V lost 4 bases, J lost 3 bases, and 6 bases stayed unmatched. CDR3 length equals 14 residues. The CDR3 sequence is CASSLGQDDYEQYF. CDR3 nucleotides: TGTGCCAGCAGCCTGGGACAGGACGACTACGAGCAGTACTTC.

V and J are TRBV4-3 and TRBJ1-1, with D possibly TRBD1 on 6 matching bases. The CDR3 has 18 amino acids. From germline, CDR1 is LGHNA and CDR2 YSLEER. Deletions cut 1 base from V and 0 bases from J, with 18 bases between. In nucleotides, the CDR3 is TGCGCCAGCAGCCAAGGGGTCCCGGGACAACAACTGAACACTGAAGCTTTCTTT. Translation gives CASSQGVPGQQLNTEAFF.

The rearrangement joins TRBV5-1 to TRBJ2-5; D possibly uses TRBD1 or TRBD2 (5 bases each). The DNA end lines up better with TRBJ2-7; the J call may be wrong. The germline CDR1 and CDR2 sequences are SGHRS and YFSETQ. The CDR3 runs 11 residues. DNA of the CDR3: TGCGCCAGCAGGGGGGCCTACGAGCAGTACTTC. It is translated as CASRGAYEQYF.

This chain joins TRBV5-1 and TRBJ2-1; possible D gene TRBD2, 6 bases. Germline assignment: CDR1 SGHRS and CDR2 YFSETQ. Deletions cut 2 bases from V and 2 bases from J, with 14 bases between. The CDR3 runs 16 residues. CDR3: CASSFLLGGAYNEQFF. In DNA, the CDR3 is TGCGCCAGCAGCTTCCTCCTCGGAGGGGCCTACAATGAGCAGTTCTTC.

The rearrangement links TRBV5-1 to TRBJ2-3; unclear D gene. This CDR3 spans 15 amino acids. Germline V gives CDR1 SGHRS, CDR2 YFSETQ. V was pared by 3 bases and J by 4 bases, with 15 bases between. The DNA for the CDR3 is TGCGCCAGCAGCTACCCAGGCCCCCAAGCAGATACGCAGTATTTT. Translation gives CASSYPGPQADTQYF.

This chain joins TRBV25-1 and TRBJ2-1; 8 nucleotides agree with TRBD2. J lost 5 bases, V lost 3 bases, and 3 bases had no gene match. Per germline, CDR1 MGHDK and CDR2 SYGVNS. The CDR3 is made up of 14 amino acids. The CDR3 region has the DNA TGTGCCAGCAGTGACGCGGGGGGAGACAATGAGCAGTTCTTC. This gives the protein CASSDAGGDNEQFF.

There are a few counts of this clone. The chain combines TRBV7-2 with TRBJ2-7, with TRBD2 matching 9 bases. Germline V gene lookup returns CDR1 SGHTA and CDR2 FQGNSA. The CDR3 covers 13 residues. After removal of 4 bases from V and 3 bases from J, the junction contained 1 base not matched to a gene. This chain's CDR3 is CASSSSGVYEQYF. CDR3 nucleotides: TGTGCCAGCAGCTCTAGCGGGGTCTACGAGCAGTACTTC.

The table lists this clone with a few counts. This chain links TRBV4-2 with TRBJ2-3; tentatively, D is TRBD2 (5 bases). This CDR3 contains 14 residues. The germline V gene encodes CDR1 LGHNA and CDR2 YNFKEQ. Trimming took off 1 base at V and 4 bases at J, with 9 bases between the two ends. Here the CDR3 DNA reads TGTGCCAGCAGCCAAGCAGAGGGCCCAGATACGCAGTATTTT. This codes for CASSQAEGPDTQYF.

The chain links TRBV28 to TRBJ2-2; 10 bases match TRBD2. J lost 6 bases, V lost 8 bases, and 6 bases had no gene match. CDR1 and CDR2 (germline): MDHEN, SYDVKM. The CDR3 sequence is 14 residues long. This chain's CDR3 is CASAGTSDAGELFF. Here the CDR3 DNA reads TGTGCCAGCGCCGGGACTAGCGATGCCGGGGAGCTGTTTTTT.

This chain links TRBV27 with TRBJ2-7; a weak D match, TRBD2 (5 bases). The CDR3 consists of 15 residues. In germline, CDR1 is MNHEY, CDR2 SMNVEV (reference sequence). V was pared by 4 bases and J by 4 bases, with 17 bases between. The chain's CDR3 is CASSSDPGGPYEQYF. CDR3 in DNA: TGTGCCAGCAGTTCAGATCCGGGCGGGCCTTACGAGCAGTACTTC.

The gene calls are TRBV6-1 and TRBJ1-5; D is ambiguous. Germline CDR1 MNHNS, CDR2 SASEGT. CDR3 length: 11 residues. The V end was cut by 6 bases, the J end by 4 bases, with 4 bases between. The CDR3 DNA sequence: TGTGCCAGCAGCGAGAATCAGCCCCAGCATTTT. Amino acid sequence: CASSENQPQHF.

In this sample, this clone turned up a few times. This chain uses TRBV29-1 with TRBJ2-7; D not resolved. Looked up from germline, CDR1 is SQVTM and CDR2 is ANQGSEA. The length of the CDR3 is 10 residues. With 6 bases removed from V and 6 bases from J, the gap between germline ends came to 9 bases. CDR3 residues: CSVRSSEQYF. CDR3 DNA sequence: TGCAGCGTCCGGTCGTCCGAGCAGTACTTC.

The CDR3 nucleotides are TGTGCCTGGAGATGGGGCAGTGTGAACACTGAAGCTTTCTTT. Amino acids: CAWRWGSVNTEAFF. J is TRBJ1-1 and V is TRBV30, with D possibly TRBD1 on 5 matching bases. This CDR3 has 14 residues. Trimming removed 3 bases from V and 0 bases from J, with 11 bases in between. Germline V gene lookup returns CDR1 GTSNPN and CDR2 SVGIG (reference sequence).

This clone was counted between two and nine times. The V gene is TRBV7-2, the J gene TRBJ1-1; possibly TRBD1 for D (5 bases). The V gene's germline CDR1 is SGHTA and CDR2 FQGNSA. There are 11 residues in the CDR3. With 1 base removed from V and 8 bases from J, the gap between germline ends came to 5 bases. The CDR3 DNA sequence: TGTGCCAGCAGCTTAGACAGGGAAGCTTTCTTT. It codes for CASSLDREAFF. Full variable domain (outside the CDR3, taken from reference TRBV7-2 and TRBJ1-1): GAGVSQSPSNKVTEKGKDVELRCDPISGHTALYWYRQSLGQGLEFLIYFQGNSAPDKSGLPSDRFSAERTGGSVSTLTIQRTQQEDSAVYLCASSLDREAFFGQGTRLTVV.

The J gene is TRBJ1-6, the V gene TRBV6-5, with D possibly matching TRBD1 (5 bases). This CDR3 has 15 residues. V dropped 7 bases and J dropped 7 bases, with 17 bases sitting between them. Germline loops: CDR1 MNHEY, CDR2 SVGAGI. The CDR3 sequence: CASKVREGTNSPLHF. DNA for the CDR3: TGTGCCAGCAAGGTGAGGGAGGGGACCAATTCACCCCTCCACTTT.

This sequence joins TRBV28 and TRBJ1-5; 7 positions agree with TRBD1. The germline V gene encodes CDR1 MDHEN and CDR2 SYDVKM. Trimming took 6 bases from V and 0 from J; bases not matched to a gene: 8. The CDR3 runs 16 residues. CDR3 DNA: TGTGCCAGCAGCTCAGACAGGGCCTATAGCAATCAGCCCCAGCATTTT. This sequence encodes CASSSDRAYSNQPQHF.

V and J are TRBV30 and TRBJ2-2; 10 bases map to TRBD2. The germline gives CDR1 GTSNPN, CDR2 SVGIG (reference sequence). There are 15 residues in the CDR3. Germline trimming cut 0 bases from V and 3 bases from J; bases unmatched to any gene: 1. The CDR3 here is CAWSVLAGYTGELFF. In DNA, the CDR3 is TGTGCCTGGAGTGTACTAGCGGGGTACACCGGGGAGCTGTTTTTT.

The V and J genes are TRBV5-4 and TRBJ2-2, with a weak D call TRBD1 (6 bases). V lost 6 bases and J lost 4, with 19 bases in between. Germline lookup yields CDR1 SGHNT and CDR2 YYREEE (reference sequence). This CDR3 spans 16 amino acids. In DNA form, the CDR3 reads TGTGCCAGCACTGTGTCCAGGGGTGGGAGCACCGGGGAGCTGTTTTTT. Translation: CASTVSRGGSTGELFF.

The CDR3, as DNA: TGTGCCAGCGAAGGGACTAGCGGGAGGCCAGATACGCAGTATTTT. Amino acids: CASEGTSGRPDTQYF. This sequence joins TRBV28 and TRBJ2-3, with 15 nucleotides matching TRBD2. V trimming: 8 bases; J trimming: 4 bases; junction bases outside the gene matches: 4. The CDR3 length is 15 residues. Germline-derived CDR1 and CDR2 are MDHEN and SYDVKM.